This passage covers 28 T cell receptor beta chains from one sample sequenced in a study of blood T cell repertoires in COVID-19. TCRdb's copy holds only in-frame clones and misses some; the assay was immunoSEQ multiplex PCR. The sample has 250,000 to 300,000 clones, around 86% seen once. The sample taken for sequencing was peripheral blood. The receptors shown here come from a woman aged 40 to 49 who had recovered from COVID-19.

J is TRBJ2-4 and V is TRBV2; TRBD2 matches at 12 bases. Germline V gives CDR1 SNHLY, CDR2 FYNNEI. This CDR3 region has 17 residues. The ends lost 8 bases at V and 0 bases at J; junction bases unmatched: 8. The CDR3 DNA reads TGTGCCAGCGGAGGGACTAGCGGGCCTCTAGCCAAAAACATTCAGTACTTC. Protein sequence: CASGGTSGPLAKNIQYF.

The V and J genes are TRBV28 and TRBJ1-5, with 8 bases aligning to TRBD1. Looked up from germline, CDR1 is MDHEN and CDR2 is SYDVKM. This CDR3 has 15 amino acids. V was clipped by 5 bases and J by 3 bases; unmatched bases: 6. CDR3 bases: TGTGCCAGCAGTACGCCAGGGGGCCCCAATCAGCCCCAGCATTTT. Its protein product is CASSTPGGPNQPQHF.

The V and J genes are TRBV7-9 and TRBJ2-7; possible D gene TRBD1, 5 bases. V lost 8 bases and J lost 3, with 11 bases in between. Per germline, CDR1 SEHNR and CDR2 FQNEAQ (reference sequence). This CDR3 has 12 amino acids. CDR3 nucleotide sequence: TGTGCCAGCGGGGCTAGAATCTACGAGCAGTACTTC. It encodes CASGARIYEQYF.

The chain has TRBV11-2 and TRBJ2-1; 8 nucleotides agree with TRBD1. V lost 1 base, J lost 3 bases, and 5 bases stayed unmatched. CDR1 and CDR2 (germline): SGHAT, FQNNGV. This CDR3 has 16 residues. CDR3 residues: CASSLAGTGRYNEQFF. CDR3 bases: TGTGCCAGCAGCTTAGCCGGGACAGGACGCTACAATGAGCAGTTCTTC.

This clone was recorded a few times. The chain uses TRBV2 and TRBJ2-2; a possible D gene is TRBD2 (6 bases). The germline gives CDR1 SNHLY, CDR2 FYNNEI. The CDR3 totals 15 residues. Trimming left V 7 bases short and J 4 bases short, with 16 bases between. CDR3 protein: CASNGGALGTGELFF. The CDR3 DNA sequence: TGTGCCAGCAATGGAGGGGCGCTGGGCACCGGGGAGCTGTTTTTT.

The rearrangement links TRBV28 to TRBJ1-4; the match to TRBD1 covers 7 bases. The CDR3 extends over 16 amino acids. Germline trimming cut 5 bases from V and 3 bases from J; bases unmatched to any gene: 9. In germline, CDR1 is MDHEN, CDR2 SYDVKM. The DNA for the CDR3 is TGTGCCAGCAGTCCTCTTCCGGGACAGTCTAATGAAAAACTGTTTTTT. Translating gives CASSPLPGQSNEKLFF.

The CDR3 spells CASSSGMAYEQYF. The CDR3 DNA sequence: TGTGCCAGTAGTAGCGGGATGGCCTACGAGCAGTACTTC. This chain connects TRBV19 to TRBJ2-7, with a possible D match to TRBD2 (6 bases). Germline CDR1 is LNHDA and CDR2 is SQIVND (reference sequence). The CDR3 has 13 amino acids. Between the trimmed V and J ends, which lost 4 bases and 2 bases, there was a span of 9 bases.

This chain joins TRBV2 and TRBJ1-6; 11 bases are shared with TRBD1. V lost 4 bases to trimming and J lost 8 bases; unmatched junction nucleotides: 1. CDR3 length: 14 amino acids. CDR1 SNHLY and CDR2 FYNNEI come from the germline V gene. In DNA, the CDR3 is TGTGCCAGCAGTGTGGGACAGGGGGATTCACCCCTCCACTTT. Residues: CASSVGQGDSPLHF.

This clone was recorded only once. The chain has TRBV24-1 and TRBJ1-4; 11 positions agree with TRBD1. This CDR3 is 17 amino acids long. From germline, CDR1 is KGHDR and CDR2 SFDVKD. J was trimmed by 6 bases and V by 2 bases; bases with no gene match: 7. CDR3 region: CATSDSGDRGVDEKLFF. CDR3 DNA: TGTGCCACCAGTGATTCGGGGGACAGGGGGGTCGATGAAAAACTGTTTTTT.

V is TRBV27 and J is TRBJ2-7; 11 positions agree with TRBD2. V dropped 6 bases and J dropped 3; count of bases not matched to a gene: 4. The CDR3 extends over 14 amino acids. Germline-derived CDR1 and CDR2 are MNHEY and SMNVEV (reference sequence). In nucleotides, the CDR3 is TGTGCCAGCAGGGGACTAGCGGTGGACTACGAGCAGTACTTC. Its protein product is CASRGLAVDYEQYF.

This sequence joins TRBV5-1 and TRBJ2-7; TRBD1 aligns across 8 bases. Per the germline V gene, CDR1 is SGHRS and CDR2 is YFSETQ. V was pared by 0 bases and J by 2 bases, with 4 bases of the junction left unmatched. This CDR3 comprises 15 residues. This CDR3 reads CASSLGGQVTYEQYF. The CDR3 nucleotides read TGCGCCAGCAGCTTGGGGGGACAGGTCACCTACGAGCAGTACTTC.

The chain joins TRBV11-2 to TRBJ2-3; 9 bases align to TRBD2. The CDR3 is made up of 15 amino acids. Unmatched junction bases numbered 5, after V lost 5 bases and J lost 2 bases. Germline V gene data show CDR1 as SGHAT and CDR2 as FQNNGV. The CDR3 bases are TGTGCCAGCAGCATAGTAGCGGGAGCCACAGATACGCAGTATTTT. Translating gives CASSIVAGATDTQYF.

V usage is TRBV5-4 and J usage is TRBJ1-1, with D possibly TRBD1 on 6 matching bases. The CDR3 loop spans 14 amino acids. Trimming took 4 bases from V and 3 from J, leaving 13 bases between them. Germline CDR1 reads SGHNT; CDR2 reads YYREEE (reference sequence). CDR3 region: CASSGQPFDTEAFF. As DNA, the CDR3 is TGTGCCAGCAGCGGACAGCCATTCGACACTGAAGCTTTCTTT.

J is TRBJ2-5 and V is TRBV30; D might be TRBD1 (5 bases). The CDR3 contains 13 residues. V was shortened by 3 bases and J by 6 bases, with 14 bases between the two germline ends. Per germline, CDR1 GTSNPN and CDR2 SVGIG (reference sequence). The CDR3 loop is CAWRAGFRQTQYF. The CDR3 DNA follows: TGTGCCTGGAGGGCAGGGTTCCGTCAGACCCAGTACTTC.

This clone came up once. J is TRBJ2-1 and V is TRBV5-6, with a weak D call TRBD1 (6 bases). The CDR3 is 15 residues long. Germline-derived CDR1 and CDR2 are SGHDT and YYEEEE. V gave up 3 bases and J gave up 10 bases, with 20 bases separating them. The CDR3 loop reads CASSSPGESLTEQFF. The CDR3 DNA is TGTGCCAGCAGCTCACCAGGGGAGTCCCTTACGGAGCAGTTCTTC.

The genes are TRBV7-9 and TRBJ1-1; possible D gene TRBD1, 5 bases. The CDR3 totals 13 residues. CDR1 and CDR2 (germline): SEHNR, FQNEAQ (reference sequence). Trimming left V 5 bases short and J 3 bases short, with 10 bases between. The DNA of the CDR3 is TGTGCCAGCAGCCAGGTAGGGGACACTGAAGCTTTCTTT. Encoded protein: CASSQVGDTEAFF.

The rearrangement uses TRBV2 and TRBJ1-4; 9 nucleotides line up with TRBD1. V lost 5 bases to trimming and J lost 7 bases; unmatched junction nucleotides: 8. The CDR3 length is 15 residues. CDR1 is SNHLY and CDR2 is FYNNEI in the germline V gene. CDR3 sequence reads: CASSSTTGGGEKLFF. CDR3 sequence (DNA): TGTGCCAGCAGTAGCACAACAGGGGGCGGTGAAAAACTGTTTTTT. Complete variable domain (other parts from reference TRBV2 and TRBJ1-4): EPEVTQTPSHQVTQMGQEVILRCVPISNHLYFYWYRQILGQKVEFLVSFYNNEISEKSEIFDDQFSVERPDGSNFTLKIRSTKLEDSAMYFCASSSTTGGGEKLFFGSGTQLSVL.

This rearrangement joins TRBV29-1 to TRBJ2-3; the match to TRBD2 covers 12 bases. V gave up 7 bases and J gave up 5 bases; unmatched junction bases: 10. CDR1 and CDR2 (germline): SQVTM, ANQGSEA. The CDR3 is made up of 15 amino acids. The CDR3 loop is CSASPTSGSVDTQYF. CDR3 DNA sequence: TGCAGCGCCTCACCGACTAGCGGGAGTGTAGATACGCAGTATTTT.

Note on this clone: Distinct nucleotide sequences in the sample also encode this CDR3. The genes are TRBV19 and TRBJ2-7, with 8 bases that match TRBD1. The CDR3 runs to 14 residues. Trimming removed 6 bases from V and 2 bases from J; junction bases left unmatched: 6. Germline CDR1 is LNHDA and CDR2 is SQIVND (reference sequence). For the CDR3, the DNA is TGTGCCAGTAGCCCCGGACAGGGCCCCTACGAGCAGTACTTC. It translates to CASSPGQGPYEQYF.

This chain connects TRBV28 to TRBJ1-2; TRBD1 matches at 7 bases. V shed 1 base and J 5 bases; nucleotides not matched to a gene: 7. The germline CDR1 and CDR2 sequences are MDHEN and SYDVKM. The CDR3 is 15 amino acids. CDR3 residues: CASSLSTGVIYGYTF. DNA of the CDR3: TGTGCCAGCAGTTTATCAACAGGGGTCATTTATGGCTACACCTTC.

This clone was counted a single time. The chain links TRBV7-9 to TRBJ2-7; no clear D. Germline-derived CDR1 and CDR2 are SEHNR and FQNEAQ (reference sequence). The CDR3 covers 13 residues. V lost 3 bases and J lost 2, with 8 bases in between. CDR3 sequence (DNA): TGTGCCAGCAGCTTCACTAACACCTACGAGCAGTACTTC. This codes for CASSFTNTYEQYF.

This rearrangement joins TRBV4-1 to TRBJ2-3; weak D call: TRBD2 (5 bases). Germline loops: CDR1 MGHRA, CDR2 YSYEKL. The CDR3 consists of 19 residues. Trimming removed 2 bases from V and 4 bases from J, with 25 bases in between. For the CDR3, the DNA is TGCGCCAGCAGCCAAAACCTATTTCGCACTAGAAGGTATGCAGATACGCAGTATTTT. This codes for CASSQNLFRTRRYADTQYF.

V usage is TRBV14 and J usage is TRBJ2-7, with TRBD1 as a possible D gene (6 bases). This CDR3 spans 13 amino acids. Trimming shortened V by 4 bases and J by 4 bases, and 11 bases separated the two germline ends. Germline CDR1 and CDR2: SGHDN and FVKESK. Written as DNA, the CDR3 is TGTGCCAGCAGCCCCGGGACACCATACGAGCAGTACTTC. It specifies CASSPGTPYEQYF.

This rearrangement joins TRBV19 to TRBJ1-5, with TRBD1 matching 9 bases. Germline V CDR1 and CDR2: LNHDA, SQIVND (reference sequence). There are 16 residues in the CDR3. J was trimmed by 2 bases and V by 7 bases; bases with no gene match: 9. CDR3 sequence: CASTRQGGDRNQPQHF. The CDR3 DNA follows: TGTGCCAGTACCCGACAGGGGGGCGACCGCAATCAGCCCCAGCATTTT.

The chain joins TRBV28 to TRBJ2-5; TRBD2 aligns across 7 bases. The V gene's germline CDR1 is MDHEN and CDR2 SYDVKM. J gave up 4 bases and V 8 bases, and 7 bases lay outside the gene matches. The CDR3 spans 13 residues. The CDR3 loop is CASSGGSGETQYF. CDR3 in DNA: TGTGCCAGCTCCGGGGGGTCAGGAGAGACCCAGTACTTC.

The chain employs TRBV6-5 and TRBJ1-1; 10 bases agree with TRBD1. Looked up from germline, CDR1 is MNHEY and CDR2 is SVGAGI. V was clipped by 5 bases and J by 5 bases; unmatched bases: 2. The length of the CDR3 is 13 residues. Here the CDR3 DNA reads TGTGCCAGCAGTACGGGACAGGGGACTGAAGCTTTCTTT. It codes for CASSTGQGTEAFF.

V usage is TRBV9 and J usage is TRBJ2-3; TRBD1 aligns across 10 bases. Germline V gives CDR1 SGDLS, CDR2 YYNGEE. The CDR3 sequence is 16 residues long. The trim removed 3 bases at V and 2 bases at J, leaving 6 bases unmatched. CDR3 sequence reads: CASSGAGTGVTDTQYF. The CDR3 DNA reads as TGTGCCAGCAGCGGAGCCGGGACAGGGGTCACAGATACGCAGTATTTT.

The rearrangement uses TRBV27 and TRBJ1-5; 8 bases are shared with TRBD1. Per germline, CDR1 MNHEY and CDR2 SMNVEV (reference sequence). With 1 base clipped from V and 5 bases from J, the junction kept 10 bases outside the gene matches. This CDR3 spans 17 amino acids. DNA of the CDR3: TGTGCCAGCAGTTTATTTCCCCCTGACAGGGGATATCAGCCCCAGCATTTT. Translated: CASSLFPPDRGYQPQHF.